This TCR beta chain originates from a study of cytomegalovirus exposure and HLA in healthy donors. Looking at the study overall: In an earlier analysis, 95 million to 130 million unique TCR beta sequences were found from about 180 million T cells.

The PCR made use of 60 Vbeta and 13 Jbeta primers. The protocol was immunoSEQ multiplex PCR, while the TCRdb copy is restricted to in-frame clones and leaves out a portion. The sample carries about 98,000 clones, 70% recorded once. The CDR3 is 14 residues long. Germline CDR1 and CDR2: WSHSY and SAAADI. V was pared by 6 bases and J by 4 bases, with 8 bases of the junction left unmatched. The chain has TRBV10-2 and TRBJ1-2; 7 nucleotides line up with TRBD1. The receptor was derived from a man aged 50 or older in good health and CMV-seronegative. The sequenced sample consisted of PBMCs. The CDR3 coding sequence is TGCGCCAGCAGGAGGGGACAGACCTCCTATGGCTACACCTTC. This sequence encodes CASRRGQTSYGYTF.